A selection of T cell receptor beta chains follows, all from one sample in a study of OX40 agonist ivuxolimab in advanced cancers. Profiling relied on immunoSEQ multiplex PCR, and the TCRdb table lists in-frame clones only, not all of them. The sample lists about 37,000 clones, approximately 82% occurring once. The specimen was CD4+ or CD8+ T cells sorted from blood, collected in a trial of the OX40 agonist ivuxolimab. The receptors shown here come from an adult with an advanced solid tumor such as melanoma, head and neck, liver or kidney cancer. CDR3s include the opening cysteine and the closing phenylalanine or tryptophan. Each record gives: clone size, V gene, J gene, CDR3 length, CDR3 protein. The listing skips clone size in some rows; elsewhere it reads once, few, many or a size class.

abundance: .
v_gene: TRBV4-3
j_gene: TRBJ1-1
len: 16
CDR3aa: CASSQGEGGANTEAFF

abundance: .
v_gene: TRBV7-2
j_gene: TRBJ2-6
len: 16
CDR3aa: CASSLIRDSGANVLTF

abundance: .
v_gene: TRBV7-3
j_gene: TRBJ2-1
len: 15
CDR3aa: CASSLLAGGPNEQFF

abundance: .
v_gene: TRBV6-4
j_gene: TRBJ2-2
len: 16
CDR3aa: CASSEAGGGLTGELFF

abundance: few
v_gene: TRBV9
j_gene: TRBJ2-2
len: 15
CDR3aa: CASSGSTGNTGELFF

abundance: .
v_gene: TRBV10-2
j_gene: TRBJ2-7
len: 12
CDR3aa: CASSRDSYEQYF

abundance: .
v_gene: TRBV10-3
j_gene: TRBJ2-1
len: 16
CDR3aa: CAISGVLDPPSNEQFF

abundance: few
v_gene: TRBV28
j_gene: TRBJ2-3
len: 15
CDR3aa: CASDSFEAITDTQYF

abundance: .
v_gene: TRBV7-9
j_gene: TRBJ2-3
len: 14
CDR3aa: CASSSWGGTDTQYF

abundance: .
v_gene: TRBV2
j_gene: TRBJ2-2
len: 15
CDR3aa: CASRATSGSPGELFF

abundance: .
v_gene: TRBV28
j_gene: TRBJ2-1
len: 19
CDR3aa: CASSSSTVGAGGPYNEQFF

abundance: .
v_gene: TRBV9
j_gene: TRBJ2-3
len: 15
CDR3aa: CASSWQGSGTDTQYF

abundance: .
v_gene: TRBV30
j_gene: TRBJ2-7
len: 14
CDR3aa: CAWSTTSGFVEQYF

abundance: .
v_gene: TRBV5-6
j_gene: TRBJ2-7
len: 15
CDR3aa: CASSSSGDLGYEQYF

abundance: .
v_gene: TRBV4-1
j_gene: TRBJ1-1
len: 15
CDR3aa: CASELGVGQNTEAFF